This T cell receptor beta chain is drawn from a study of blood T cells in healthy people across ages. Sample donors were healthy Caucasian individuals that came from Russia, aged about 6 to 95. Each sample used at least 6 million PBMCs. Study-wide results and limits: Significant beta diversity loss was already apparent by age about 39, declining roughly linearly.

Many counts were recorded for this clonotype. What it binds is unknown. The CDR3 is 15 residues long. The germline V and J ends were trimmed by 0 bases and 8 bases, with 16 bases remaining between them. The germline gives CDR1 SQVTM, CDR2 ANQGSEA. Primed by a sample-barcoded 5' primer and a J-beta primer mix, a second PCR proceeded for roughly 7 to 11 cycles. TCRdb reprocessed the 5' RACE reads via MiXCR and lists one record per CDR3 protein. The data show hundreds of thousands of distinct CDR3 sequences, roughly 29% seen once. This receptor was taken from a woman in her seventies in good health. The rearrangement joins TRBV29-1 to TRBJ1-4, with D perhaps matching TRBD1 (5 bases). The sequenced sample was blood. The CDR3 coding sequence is TGCAGCGTTGAAGATAATCAGGGTCCGGAGGAAAAACTGTTTTTT. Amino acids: CSVEDNQGPEEKLFF.